This entry concerns a single T cell receptor (beta chain). Antigen specificity is unknown. The junction and the germline gene differ at one end; a read error may be behind it. Germline V gives CDR1 SNHLY, CDR2 FYNNEI. The CDR3 is 15 residues long. The data were obtained in a study of T cell responses to AZD1222 COVID-19 vaccine. Clones were read by immunoSEQ multiplex PCR, and TCRdb kept only the in-frame ones, dropping some. In the table there are about 150,000 clones, over 75% of which are singletons. Whole-study results and caveats: Most donors were white British and more were female, and clonal diversity was possibly underestimated. Reportedly, nearly half of unique spike TCRs recognized epitopes outside B.1.351/B.1.1.7 mutations. Regions 160-218 and 743-854 held dominance among vaccine-associated CD4 TCRs, which spanned spike. Seropositive status at baseline applied to only five or six AZD1222 recipients.

The chain employs TRBV2 and TRBJ1-1; D remains unclear. The sequencing used peripheral blood, collected 28 days after the second dose of the MenACWY control vaccine. This clonotype originated in an adult who received the MenACWY meningococcal vaccine as a control. The CDR3 reads CASSSGRTLKTEAFF. The DNA of the CDR3 is TGTGCCAGCAGCTCAGGACGGACCCTGAAGACTGAAGCTTTCTTT.